These T cell receptor beta chains were read from a single sample in a study of T cell responses to AZD1222 COVID-19 vaccine. The data were produced by immunoSEQ multiplex PCR, yet TCRdb's version contains in-frame clones alone and is incomplete. The data show under 130,000 clones, with 70% to 90% seen just once and around 2.3% held by the top ten. Sequenced here: peripheral blood, sampled 28 days after the second AZD1222 dose. The origin of the receptors is an adult who received the AZD1222 COVID-19 vaccine. Both conserved end residues are part of each CDR3. The D gene is left open where the match is weak. Not all rows give a size; the values are once, few, many and, for expanded clones, a class.

d_call | j_call | cdr3_length | clone_size | v_call | cdr3_nt | cdr3_aa
TRBD1 | TRBJ2-3 | 15 | . | TRBV28 | TGTGCCAGCAGGACCGGGACAGGGTCGGGAGATACGCAGTATTTT | CASRTGTGSGDTQYF
. | TRBJ2-1 | 14 | once | TRBV5-1 | TGCGCCAGCAGCTCTTACGGACAGTACAATGAGCAGTTCTTC | CASSSYGQYNEQFF
. | TRBJ1-1 | 13 | . | TRBV30 | TGTGCCTGGGAACGTGCAGGGTACACTGAAGCTTTCTTT | CAWERAGYTEAFF
TRBD1 | TRBJ1-1 | 16 | . | TRBV11-2 | TGTGCCAGCAACAGCGGGACAGGGTATATGAACACTGAAGCTTTCTTT | CASNSGTGYMNTEAFF
. | TRBJ2-1 | 13 | . | TRBV7-7 | TGTGCTAGCAGCCTTGACATAATCAATGAGCAGTTCTTC | CASSLDIINEQFF
. | TRBJ1-2 | 12 | . | TRBV20-1 | TGCAGTGCTAGTAGTTCCGCACTGGGCTACACCTTC | CSASSSALGYTF
TRBD2 | TRBJ2-5 | 16 | . | TRBV5-1 | TGCGCCACCTCACCGGGACTAGCGGCATTTCGGGAGACCCAGTACTTC | CATSPGLAAFRETQYF
TRBD2 | TRBJ2-5 | 18 | . | TRBV4-2 | TGTGCCAGCAGCCAAGATCTTCCGACTAGCGGGAGAGAAGAGACCCAGTACTTC | CASSQDLPTSGREETQYF
TRBD1 | TRBJ1-1 | 13 | . | TRBV7-2 | TGTGCCAGCAGCCAACGGACAGGGGGCGAAAGCGCCTTT | CASSQRTGGESAF
TRBD2 | TRBJ2-1 | 17 | . | TRBV7-9 | TGTGCCAGCAGCCTATGGACTAGCGGGGATCCCTACAATGAGCAGTTCTTC | CASSLWTSGDPYNEQFF
. | TRBJ2-3 | 13 | . | TRBV6-6 | TGTGCCAGCAGTCTGGGCATAGAGGGTACGCAGTATTTT | CASSLGIEGTQYF
. | TRBJ2-2 | 13 | . | TRBV28 | TGTGCCAGCCGGTTAAGGGAAACCGGGGAGCTGTTTTTT | CASRLRETGELFF
. | TRBJ1-1 | 18 | once | TRBV4-3 | TGCGCCAGCAGCCATCAGCCGGGGCCATCGGTGAGGAACACTGAAGCTTTCTTT | CASSHQPGPSVRNTEAFF
. | TRBJ1-4 | 15 | once | TRBV10-3 | TGTGCCATCAGTGAGTCAGGCATCGGGGATGAAAAACTGTTTTTT | CAISESGIGDEKLFF
. | TRBJ2-2 | 14 | once | TRBV7-3 | TGTGCCAGCAGCTTGGGACACAACACCGGGGAGCTGTTTTTT | CASSLGHNTGELFF
. | TRBJ1-5 | 14 | . | TRBV7-9 | TGTGCCAGCAGCCCTTCTGGTCATTATCAGCCCCAGCATTTT | CASSPSGHYQPQHF
TRBD2 | TRBJ2-2 | 16 | . | TRBV18 | TGTGCCAGCTCACCAAACAGCGGGAGGGCCGCCGGGGAGCTGTTTTTT | CASSPNSGRAAGELFF
TRBD2 | TRBJ2-2 | 14 | . | TRBV19 | TGTGCCAGTAGGGGGAGGGTAAACACCGGGGAGCTGTTTTTT | CASRGRVNTGELFF
TRBD1 | TRBJ1-2 | 14 | . | TRBV10-3 | TGTGCCATCACGTCGACAGGGGCGAAAGGTGGCTACACCTTC | CAITSTGAKGGYTF
TRBD2 | TRBJ2-7 | 15 | once | TRBV9 | TGTGCCAGCAGCGTAGGAGCGGGAGAAACCTACGAGCAGTACTTC | CASSVGAGETYEQYF
TRBD1 | TRBJ2-5 | 15 | once | TRBV18 | TGTGCCAGCTCAGACAGGGGGCGACGAGAAGAGACCCAGTACTTC | CASSDRGRREETQYF
TRBD2 | TRBJ2-3 | 22 | . | TRBV28 | TGTGCCAGCAGTTTATGTTGCGGTTGGGGTCGGGTAGGGACTACTAGCACAGATACGCAGTATTTT | CASSLCCGWGRVGTTSTDTQYF
. | TRBJ2-1 | 15 | . | TRBV7-6 | TGTGCCAGCAGCGACGGGACCTACAGCGACAATGAGCAGTTCTTC | CASSDGTYSDNEQFF
TRBD2 | TRBJ2-7 | 16 | . | TRBV5-1 | TGCGCCAGCAGCCCGGGCGGCGGGGGGGGGACCTACGAGCAGTACTTC | CASSPGGGGGTYEQYF
TRBD2 | TRBJ2-1 | 15 | . | TRBV28 | TGTGCCAGCAGTGAAACTAGCGGGCCATACAATGAGCAGTTCTTC | CASSETSGPYNEQFF
. | TRBJ2-5 | 12 | . | TRBV15 | TGTGCCACCATGGGGGTACAAGAGACCCAGTACTTC | CATMGVQETQYF
TRBD2 | TRBJ2-1 | 13 | . | TRBV12-3/TRBV12-4 | TGTGCCAGCAGTCCCGGAACTAGCGATGAGCAGTTCTTC | CASSPGTSDEQFF
. | TRBJ1-4 | 16 | . | TRBV4-2 | TGTGCCAGCAGCCAAGGCGTCGCGGGGGTGAAAGAAAAACTGTTTTTT | CASSQGVAGVKEKLFF
TRBD1 | TRBJ1-1 | 15 | . | TRBV29-1 | TGCAGCGTACCGGGACAGACGAGCGGTAAGGCTGAAGCTTTCTTT | CSVPGQTSGKAEAFF
TRBD1 | TRBJ2-1 | 16 | . | TRBV5-1 | TGCGCCAGCAGCTTCTCCGCTCGGACAGGGGGCTTTGAGCAGTTCTTC | CASSFSARTGGFEQFF
TRBD2 | TRBJ2-1 | 15 | . | TRBV6-6 | TGTGCCAGCAGTTCTAGCGGGAGTGGAAACAATGAGCAGTTCTTC | CASSSSGSGNNEQFF
. | TRBJ2-1 | 14 | . | TRBV28 | TGTGCCAGCCATCCTTTTAGGAGGTACAATGAGCAGTTCTTC | CASHPFRRYNEQFF
. | TRBJ1-2 | 15 | . | TRBV30 | TGTGCCTGGAGTGGATTAAAGTTAGCTAACTATGGCTACACCTTC | CAWSGLKLANYGYTF
. | TRBJ2-7 | 11 | . | TRBV5-1 | TGCGCCAGCAGTTTTGGAGGCGAGCAGTACTTC | CASSFGGEQYF
. | TRBJ2-3 | 16 | . | TRBV18 | TGTGCCAGCTCACCACCGTGGTCTCCCCGCACAGATACGCAGTATTTT | CASSPPWSPRTDTQYF
TRBD1 | TRBJ1-6 | 16 | once | TRBV28 | TGTGCCAGCAGAGCGACCGGGACAGGTTATGCTTCACCCCTCCACTTT | CASRATGTGYASPLHF
. | TRBJ2-7 | 15 | . | TRBV7-9 | TGTGCCAGCAGCTTGCCCAATTCCGGAGTGAACGAGCAGTACTTC | CASSLPNSGVNEQYF
. | TRBJ1-5 | 15 | . | TRBV15 | TGTGCCACCAGCAGAGATGGGCAGACGAATCAGCCCCAGCATTTT | CATSRDGQTNQPQHF
TRBD2 | TRBJ2-7 | 14 | . | TRBV10-3 | TGTGCCATCACCGAGGGCGGGAGGGCCGACGAGCAGTACTTC | CAITEGGRADEQYF
. | TRBJ1-5 | 13 | . | TRBV4-2 | TGTGCCAGCAGCCAAGAAGGCCATCAGCCCCAGCATTTT | CASSQEGHQPQHF
TRBD1 | TRBJ2-1 | 17 | . | TRBV28 | TGTGCCAGCAGTTCCTCGACAGGGAATGAGCTCTACAATGAGCAGTTCTTC | CASSSSTGNELYNEQFF